The entry below describes one TCR beta chain. Its antigen is unknown. The CDR3 totals 13 residues. Trimming shortened V by 6 bases and J by 6 bases, and 11 bases separated the two germline ends. Per germline, CDR1 MDHEN and CDR2 SYDVKM. Researchers ran the PCR with 60 Vbeta and 13 Jbeta primers. The protocol was immunoSEQ multiplex PCR, while the TCRdb copy is restricted to in-frame clones and leaves out a portion. In the table there are 150,000 to 170,000 clones, under 80% of which are singletons. The sample belongs to a study of cytomegalovirus exposure and HLA in healthy donors. Study-level points and caveats: Looking again later, the authors saw that most CMV-associated TCR beta chains seemed HLA-restricted.

The sequence was collected from a man under 40 in good health and CMV-seronegative. Sequences were obtained from PBMCs. The rearrangement uses TRBV28 and TRBJ1-4; D unresolved. The CDR3 DNA sequence: TGTGCCAGCAGGAGGTCTGAGGATGAAAAACTGTTTTTT. Translated, it gives CASRRSEDEKLFF.